The 20 T cell receptor beta chains below come from one sample, sequenced in a study of beta chain features in type 1 diabetes. All of the isolated RNA was reverse transcribed, so expressed TCRB transcripts were sequenced. Clones were sequenced by immunoSEQ multiplex PCR, and TCRdb holds only the in-frame ones, with some missing. The table shows about 650,000 clones, with about an eighth occurring only once. Broader study findings: In every one of the four CD4+ subsets, TCRB CDR3s were moderately but significantly shorter in Type 1 diabetes patients.

No antigen is known for these receptors. What was sequenced was naive CD4+ T cells from blood. These receptors were taken from a young man with type 1 diabetes.

The genes are TRBV7-2 and TRBJ2-3; 13 nucleotides agree with TRBD2. CDR1 is SGHTA, CDR2 FQGNSA, per germline. V trimming: 5 bases; J trimming: 2 bases; junction bases outside the gene matches: 7. The CDR3 totals 17 residues. Here the CDR3 DNA reads TGTGCCAGCAGCCACCGACTAGCGGGGGGCCTCACAGATACGCAGTATTTT. Protein sequence: CASSHRLAGGLTDTQYF.

V and J are TRBV5-6 and TRBJ2-1, with 8 bases aligning to TRBD1. Germline lookup yields CDR1 SGHDT and CDR2 YYEEEE. The CDR3 covers 16 residues. Trimming removed 0 bases from V and 0 bases from J; junction bases left unmatched: 2. CDR3 protein: CASSLGTGGSYNEQFF. As DNA, the CDR3 is TGTGCCAGCAGCTTGGGCACAGGGGGCTCCTACAATGAGCAGTTCTTC.

The chain is built from TRBV6-6 and TRBJ1-4, with 8 bases fitting TRBD1. V dropped 5 bases and J dropped 4; count of bases not matched to a gene: 9. Germline assignment: CDR1 MNHNY and CDR2 SVGAGI (reference sequence). The CDR3 is 16 residues long. As DNA, the CDR3 is TGTGCCAGCAGTCTACAGGGGGTTCCGGGTAATGAAAAACTGTTTTTT. Amino acid sequence: CASSLQGVPGNEKLFF.

The chain employs TRBV7-9 and TRBJ1-1; a possible D gene is TRBD1 (6 bases). V lost 4 bases to trimming and J lost 4 bases, with 16 bases between them. Germline loops: CDR1 SEHNR, CDR2 FQNEAQ (reference sequence). The CDR3 sequence is 15 residues long. CDR3 bases: TGTGCCAGCAGCTCCAGGGGTTGGGGTAGCACTGAAGCTTTCTTT. This codes for CASSSRGWGSTEAFF.

This clone has only a few counts. The chain joins TRBV19 to TRBJ2-4, with TRBD1 as a possible D gene (6 bases). Trimming stripped 4 bases from V and 0 bases from J, with 13 bases between. The CDR3 has 16 amino acids. Germline V CDR1 and CDR2: LNHDA, SQIVND (reference sequence). The CDR3 loop is CASSNPGQTAKNIQYF. CDR3 nucleotide sequence: TGTGCCAGTAGTAACCCGGGACAAACAGCCAAAAACATTCAGTACTTC. The complete variable domain, with remaining parts taken from reference TRBV19 and TRBJ2-4, reads DGGITQSPKYLFRKEGQNVTLSCEQNLNHDAMYWYRQDPGQGLRLIYYSQIVNDFQKGDIAEGYSVSREKKESFPLTVTSAQKNPTAFYLCASSNPGQTAKNIQYFGAGTRLSVL.

This clone was detected a few times. The chain joins TRBV2 to TRBJ1-2, with D uncertain. The CDR3 runs to 15 residues. Looked up from germline, CDR1 is SNHLY and CDR2 is FYNNEI. Trimming shortened V by 0 bases and J by 6 bases, and 14 bases separated the two germline ends. The CDR3 reads CASSEAQVPLDGYTF. The DNA for the CDR3 is TGTGCCAGCAGTGAAGCGCAGGTTCCCCTGGATGGCTACACCTTC. The full variable domain, with the rest looked up from reference TRBV2 and TRBJ1-2, is EPEVTQTPSHQVTQMGQEVILRCVPISNHLYFYWYRQILGQKVEFLVSFYNNEISEKSEIFDDQFSVERPDGSNFTLKIRSTKLEDSAMYFCASSEAQVPLDGYTFGSGTRLTVV.

The rearrangement links TRBV7-3 to TRBJ2-5; D call uncertain. Trimming removed 2 bases from V and 7 bases from J, with 26 bases in between. This CDR3 region has 18 residues. Looked up from germline, CDR1 is SGHTA and CDR2 is FQGTGA. For the CDR3, the DNA is TGTGCCAGCAGCTTATTGGGTCCTGTGGGGTCCCAACCGGGGACCCAGTACTTC. It specifies CASSLLGPVGSQPGTQYF.

The CDR3 region has the DNA TGTGCCAGCAGCTCACAGGGGGGATACGAGCAGTACTTC. As protein: CASSSQGGYEQYF. The chain couples TRBV11-3 to TRBJ2-7; TRBD1 agrees at 8 bases. Germline values: CDR1 SGHNT, CDR2 YENEEA. The CDR3 is 13 amino acids. V gave up 4 bases and J gave up 4 bases; unmatched junction bases: 3.

This clone was counted a few times. The gene calls are TRBV2 and TRBJ2-5; unclear D gene. Germline values: CDR1 SNHLY, CDR2 FYNNEI. The V gene lost 10 bases and the J gene lost 5 bases, with 17 bases spanning the gap. The CDR3 loop spans 13 amino acids. CDR3 loop: CATSGDSWETQYF. The CDR3 DNA sequence: TGTGCCACCTCTGGAGACTCATGGGAGACCCAGTACTTC. Drawing the rest from reference TRBV2 and TRBJ2-5, the complete variable domain is EPEVTQTPSHQVTQMGQEVILRCVPISNHLYFYWYRQILGQKVEFLVSFYNNEISEKSEIFDDQFSVERPDGSNFTLKIRSTKLEDSAMYFCATSGDSWETQYFGPGTRLLVL.

This clone was counted a few times. The V call is TRBV5-4, the J call TRBJ1-2, with 9 positions matching TRBD1. CDR1 and CDR2 from the germline V gene are SGHNT and YYREEE (reference sequence). Trimming cost V 4 bases and J 2 bases; bases outside gene matches: 6. The CDR3 spans 15 residues. The DNA of the CDR3 is TGTGCCAGCAGCCCCCGGGACAGGGCAAACTATGGCTACACCTTC. Its protein is CASSPRDRANYGYTF.

The chain has TRBV5-1 and TRBJ2-7; the match to TRBD1 covers 7 bases. V lost 4 bases to trimming and J lost 2 bases; unmatched junction nucleotides: 6. This CDR3 has 14 amino acids. Germline V gene data show CDR1 as SGHRS and CDR2 as YFSETQ. CDR3 DNA: TGCGCCAGCAGCGCCGCAGACAGGGCCTACGAGCAGTACTTC. Translating gives CASSAADRAYEQYF.

Of note for this clone: The same CDR3 arises from other DNA sequences in this sample as well. The V call is TRBV29-1, the J call TRBJ1-1, with 7 bases matching TRBD1. V shed 6 bases, J shed 0 bases, and the junction held 4 bases outside the gene matches. The CDR3 totals 13 residues. In germline, CDR1 is SQVTM, CDR2 ANQGSEA. The CDR3 bases are TGCAGCGTCGCGGGACAGATGAACACTGAAGCTTTCTTT. It specifies CSVAGQMNTEAFF.

There are a few counts of this clone. This sequence joins TRBV10-3 and TRBJ2-1; 11 nucleotides agree with TRBD2. This CDR3 has 14 residues. The V segment lost 7 bases and the J segment 7 bases; nucleotides outside the gene matches: 6. Germline V lookup: CDR1 ENHRY, CDR2 SYGVKD. The CDR3 sequence is CAITVASGGNEQFF. DNA for the CDR3: TGTGCCATCACGGTGGCTAGCGGGGGGAATGAGCAGTTCTTC.

Only one count was recorded for this clone. V and J are TRBV7-3 and TRBJ1-2; D is ambiguous. CDR1 and CDR2 (germline): SGHTA, FQGTGA. V gave up 4 bases and J gave up 8 bases, with 20 bases separating them. CDR3 size: 15 residues. The CDR3 loop is CASSSLPGLSGGYTF. CDR3 DNA: TGTGCCAGCAGCTCCCTGCCGGGCCTCTCGGGCGGCTACACCTTC. Together with reference TRBV7-3 and TRBJ1-2, the CDR3 gives the full variable domain: GAGVSQTPSNKVTEKGKYVELRCDPISGHTALYWYRQSLGQGPEFLIYFQGTGAADDSGLPNDRFFAVRPEGSVSTLKIQRTERGDSAVYLCASSSLPGLSGGYTFGSGTRLTVV.

This clone was observed a handful of times. This chain links TRBV29-1 with TRBJ1-5; 9 bases agree with TRBD1. From germline, CDR1 is SQVTM and CDR2 ANQGSEA. This CDR3 region has 15 residues. The V gene end was trimmed by 8 bases and the J gene end by 2 bases; junction bases not matched to a gene: 10. The CDR3 protein is CSCTWGQGGNQPQHF. The CDR3 bases are TGCAGCTGTACCTGGGGACAGGGCGGCAATCAGCCCCAGCATTTT.

The chain is built from TRBV7-2 and TRBJ2-7; perhaps TRBD1 as D (6 bases). This CDR3 has 16 residues. The germline V gene has CDR1 SGHTA and CDR2 FQGNSA. V was pared by 5 bases and J by 2 bases, with 19 bases between. The CDR3 here is CASSPQVGTLTYEQYF. Written as DNA, the CDR3 is TGTGCCAGCAGCCCTCAGGTGGGGACACTAACCTACGAGCAGTACTTC.

The CDR3 DNA follows: TGCAGCGTTGAGGGGTCGGGGCCCTACGAGCAGTACTTC. It codes for CSVEGSGPYEQYF. This chain uses TRBV29-1 with TRBJ2-7; D is perhaps TRBD1 or TRBD2 (5 bases each). The V gene lost 3 bases and the J gene lost 2 bases, with 11 bases spanning the gap. The CDR3 totals 13 residues. CDR1 SQVTM and CDR2 ANQGSEA come from the germline V gene.

This clone was detected a few times. The chain joins TRBV5-1 to TRBJ2-7; D remains unclear. V lost 4 bases and J lost 3, with 20 bases in between. CDR1 is SGHRS and CDR2 is YFSETQ in the germline V gene. The CDR3 consists of 16 residues. CDR3 protein: CASSVEPPSSRYEQYF. Written as DNA, the CDR3 is TGCGCCAGCAGCGTGGAGCCTCCTTCGTCCCGCTACGAGCAGTACTTC. Full variable domain (outside the CDR3, taken from reference TRBV5-1 and TRBJ2-7): KAGVTQTPRYLIKTRGQQVTLSCSPISGHRSVSWYQQTPGQGLQFLFEYFSETQRNKGNFPGRFSGRQFSNSRSEMNVSTLELGDSALYLCASSVEPPSSRYEQYFGPGTRLTVT.

This clone appeared a few times. The J gene is TRBJ2-2, the V gene TRBV30; D unresolved. The V gene's germline CDR1 is GTSNPN and CDR2 SVGIG (reference sequence). With 3 bases removed from V and 2 bases from J, the gap between germline ends came to 4 bases. This CDR3 has 12 residues. The CDR3 loop is CAWRRNTGELFF. In DNA form, the CDR3 reads TGTGCCTGGAGGCGAAACACCGGGGAGCTGTTTTTT.

This clone was found a few times. V usage is TRBV9 and J usage is TRBJ2-3; D gene uncertain. CDR3 length equals 15 residues. V shed 3 bases and J shed 2 bases, with 13 bases lying between them. The V gene's germline CDR1 is SGDLS and CDR2 YYNGEE. CDR3 DNA: TGTGCCAGCAGCGAGCGCTCGACTGCCACAGATACGCAGTATTTT. This gives the protein CASSERSTATDTQYF.